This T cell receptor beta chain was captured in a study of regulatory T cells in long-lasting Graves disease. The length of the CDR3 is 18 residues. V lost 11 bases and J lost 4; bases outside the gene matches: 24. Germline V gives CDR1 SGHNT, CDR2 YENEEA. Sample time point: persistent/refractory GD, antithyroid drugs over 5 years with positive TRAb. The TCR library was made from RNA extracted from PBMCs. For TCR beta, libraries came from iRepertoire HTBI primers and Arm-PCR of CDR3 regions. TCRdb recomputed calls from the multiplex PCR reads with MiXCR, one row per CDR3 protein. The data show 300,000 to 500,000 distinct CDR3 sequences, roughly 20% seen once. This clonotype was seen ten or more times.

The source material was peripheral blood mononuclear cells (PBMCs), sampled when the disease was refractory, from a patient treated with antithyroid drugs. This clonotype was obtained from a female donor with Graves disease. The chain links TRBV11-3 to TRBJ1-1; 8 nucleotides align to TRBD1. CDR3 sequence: CAALAAGQEGFMVTEAFF. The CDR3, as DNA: TGTGCCGCCCTGGCGGCGGGACAGGAGGGTTTTATGGTCACTGAAGCTTTCTTT.